This T cell receptor (beta chain) appears in the sequencing data of a study of beta chain features in type 1 diabetes. Germline CDR1 and CDR2: MNHEY and SMNVEV (reference sequence). The CDR3 length is 14 residues. Trimming left V 2 bases short and J 7 bases short, with 15 bases between. This clone was counted a few times. The entirety of the isolated RNA underwent reverse transcription, so expressed TCRB transcripts were sequenced. Profiling relied on immunoSEQ multiplex PCR, and the TCRdb table lists in-frame clones only, not all of them. Of around 290,000 clones in the sample, 7% to 9% were seen once.

The sample taken for sequencing was central memory CD4+ T cells from blood. The gene calls are TRBV27 and TRBJ2-7; unclear D gene. The source is a woman aged 18-30 years in good health. CDR3 nucleotides: TGTGCCAGCAGTTTAACCGCCCAGTTGGGAGAGCAGTACGTC. Protein sequence: CASSLTAQLGEQYV.